This passage covers 25 T cell receptor beta chains from one sample sequenced in a study of response to subunit inactivated influenza vaccine. Each CDR3 protein is one row after TCRdb ran MiXCR on the RT-PCR reads. Among more than 450,000 distinct CDR3 sequences listed, roughly 12% were seen once. This sample was shared with a second study, whose subject was T cells expressing NK-cell markers. As that study records: 5'RACE template switching with UMIs produced the TCR beta cDNA.

The sequencing used PBMCs from blood, collected on the day of vaccination. These TCRs come from a man aged 50-59 years who received an inactivated influenza vaccine.

This clonotype was picked up many times. This rearrangement joins TRBV27 to TRBJ2-3, with TRBD2 matching 11 bases. This CDR3 has 16 residues. Germline V CDR1 and CDR2: MNHEY, SMNVEV (reference sequence). V was clipped by 5 bases and J by 0 bases; unmatched bases: 4. This CDR3 is CASSPTSGGSTDTQYF. The CDR3 DNA sequence: TGTGCCAGCAGTCCTACTAGCGGGGGTAGCACAGATACGCAGTATTTT.

This clonotype was recorded a few times. This chain links TRBV9 with TRBJ2-2, with D uncertain. CDR1 SGDLS and CDR2 YYNGEE come from the germline V gene. The CDR3 contains 17 residues. Trimming stripped 0 bases from V and 5 bases from J, with 17 bases between. For the CDR3, the DNA is TGTGCCAGCAGCGTAGGCTCGCCGCCTAATCCTACCGGGGAGCTGTTTTTT. Translating gives CASSVGSPPNPTGELFF.

The genes are TRBV28 and TRBJ2-1; TRBD1 matches 10 bases. Unmatched junction bases numbered 14, after V lost 4 bases and J lost 8 bases. The CDR3 is 17 amino acids. Germline V CDR1 and CDR2: MDHEN, SYDVKM. CDR3 sequence (DNA): TGTGCCAGCAGTTCATCCCAACCGGGACAGGGGTTGCATGAGCAGTTCTTC. As protein: CASSSSQPGQGLHEQFF.

This clonotype came up a few times. This chain uses TRBV2 with TRBJ1-1; D is unclear. This CDR3 is 13 amino acids long. Germline V gene sequence: CDR1 SNHLY, CDR2 FYNNEI. Trimming stripped 6 bases from V and 6 bases from J, with 14 bases between. CDR3 DNA sequence: TGTGCCAGCAGCCTGGCGGCAATCGCTGAAGCTTTCTTT. Protein: CASSLAAIAEAFF.

The chain carries TRBV7-9 and TRBJ2-7, with a weak D call TRBD1 (6 bases). Trimming stripped 1 base from V and 2 bases from J, with 12 bases between. Germline CDR1 SEHNR, CDR2 FQNEAQ (reference sequence). This CDR3 has 15 residues. The CDR3 nucleotides are TGTGCCAGCAGCTTAGAAGGTGGGGGCCCCTACGAGCAGTACTTC. Translated: CASSLEGGGPYEQYF.

Only a few counts were recorded for this clonotype. The chain joins TRBV20-1 to TRBJ2-3, with 9 nucleotides matching TRBD2. This CDR3 region has 14 residues. V trimming: 4 bases; J trimming: 3 bases; junction bases outside the gene matches: 5. CDR1 and CDR2 (germline): DFQATT, SNEGSKA (reference sequence). This chain's CDR3 is CSATPSGTTDTQYF. The CDR3 DNA sequence: TGCAGTGCTACCCCTAGCGGGACGACAGATACGCAGTATTTT.

The gene calls are TRBV11-2 and TRBJ2-6; D gene unclear. V lost 10 bases, J lost 3 bases, and 7 bases lay in between. The CDR3 sequence is 12 residues long. Germline loops: CDR1 SGHAT, CDR2 FQNNGV. The CDR3 protein is CATGDGANVLTF. DNA for the CDR3: TGTGCCACAGGCGATGGGGCCAACGTCCTGACTTTC.

The chain combines TRBV4-1 with TRBJ2-7; a possible D gene is TRBD1 (5 bases). The V and J ends lost 4 bases and 3 bases respectively, with 13 bases between them. The CDR3 is made up of 14 amino acids. Germline V CDR1 and CDR2: MGHRA, YSYEKL. CDR3 in amino acids: CASSRSQDNYEQYF. The DNA of the CDR3 is TGCGCCAGCAGCCGATCACAGGATAACTACGAGCAGTACTTC.

The gene calls are TRBV10-3 and TRBJ2-7; D gene unclear. Trimming removed 0 bases from V and 0 bases from J, with 6 bases in between. The CDR3 is 14 residues long. Germline loops: CDR1 ENHRY, CDR2 SYGVKD. CDR3 amino acids: CAISESGFSYEQYF. CDR3 in DNA: TGTGCCATCAGTGAGTCTGGCTTCTCCTACGAGCAGTACTTC.

At least ten counts were recorded for this clonotype. CDR3: CASSSTVYGYTF. The CDR3 DNA reads TGTGCCAGCAGCTCCACAGTCTATGGCTACACCTTC. The V and J genes are TRBV7-9 and TRBJ1-2; D is uncertain. Germline-derived CDR1 and CDR2 are SEHNR and FQNEAQ (reference sequence). V gave up 4 bases and J gave up 4 bases, with 7 bases separating them. The CDR3 spans 12 residues.

The chain combines TRBV5-1 with TRBJ1-5, with D unclear. CDR3 length: 15 residues. Looked up from germline, CDR1 is SGHRS and CDR2 is YFSETQ. Trimming shortened V by 0 bases and J by 2 bases, and 9 bases separated the two germline ends. The CDR3 is CASSLEGGRNQPQHF. The CDR3 DNA reads as TGCGCCAGCAGCTTGGAAGGAGGGCGCAATCAGCCCCAGCATTTT.

The V call is TRBV5-6, the J call TRBJ2-7, with D perhaps given as TRBD1 or TRBD2 (5 bases each). In germline, CDR1 is SGHDT, CDR2 YYEEEE. The CDR3 runs to 14 residues. V lost 3 bases and J lost 3, with 13 bases in between. The CDR3 coding sequence is TGTGCCAGCAGCTACCCGGGACGGGACTACGAGCAGTACTTC. This translates into CASSYPGRDYEQYF.

To note about this clonotype: One base away lies a much larger clone, so this may be a sequencing read error. This chain uses TRBV6-1 with TRBJ2-7; D unresolved. CDR1 is MNHNS, CDR2 SASEGT, per germline. Trimming removed 8 bases at V and 2 bases at J, with 4 bases between. This CDR3 comprises 10 residues. CDR3 sequence reads: CASGTYEQYF. DNA of the CDR3: TGTGCCAGCGGGACCTACGAGCAGTACTTC.

This clonotype was observed a few times. This chain links TRBV3-1 with TRBJ2-7; 10 positions match TRBD2. The CDR3 is made up of 15 amino acids. V gave up 4 bases and J gave up 3 bases; unmatched junction bases: 6. Germline V gene sequence: CDR1 LGHDT, CDR2 YNNKEL (reference sequence). This chain's CDR3 is CASSPSGREVYEQYF. The CDR3 nucleotides read TGTGCCAGCAGCCCCAGCGGGAGGGAGGTCTACGAGCAGTACTTC.

This clonotype was observed a handful of times. The chain links TRBV20-1 to TRBJ2-7; 9 bases are shared with TRBD2. J gave up 7 bases and V 1 base, and 8 bases lay outside the gene matches. CDR1 and CDR2 from the germline V gene are DFQATT and SNEGSKA (reference sequence). The CDR3 has 14 amino acids. In nucleotides, the CDR3 is TGCAGTGCTAGAGCGCTTAGCGGGAGCTGGGAGCAGTACTTC. It specifies CSARALSGSWEQYF.

The chain employs TRBV3-1 and TRBJ2-2; TRBD2 matches 9 bases. This CDR3 is 17 amino acids long. V was pared by 9 bases and J by 1 base, with 12 bases of the junction left unmatched. The germline gives CDR1 LGHDT, CDR2 YNNKEL (reference sequence). The CDR3 region is CARSTQILAGNTGELFF. CDR3 in DNA: TGTGCCAGAAGCACACAAATACTAGCGGGGAACACCGGGGAGCTGTTTTTT.

This clonotype was observed a few times. The rearrangement joins TRBV5-1 to TRBJ2-7; D assignment may be TRBD1 or TRBD2 (5 bases each). This CDR3 has 15 amino acids. The germline gives CDR1 SGHRS, CDR2 YFSETQ. V was pared by 6 bases and J by 0 bases, with 16 bases between. The CDR3 reads CASTVGAGSSYEQYF. The DNA for the CDR3 is TGCGCCAGCACGGTTGGGGCAGGGAGCTCCTACGAGCAGTACTTC.

The sample holds many counts of this clonotype. The J gene is TRBJ2-3, the V gene TRBV11-2; 9 bases agree with TRBD1. The germline gives CDR1 SGHAT, CDR2 FQNNGV. The CDR3 runs 16 residues. The V gene end was trimmed by 1 base and the J gene end by 5 bases; junction bases not matched to a gene: 7. CDR3 sequence reads: CASSLAPGQGEDTQYF. The CDR3 region has the DNA TGTGCCAGCAGCTTAGCCCCGGGACAGGGAGAAGATACGCAGTATTTT.

This clonotype was seen ten or more times. The chain links TRBV7-9 to TRBJ2-2; D not certain. The CDR3 is 12 residues long. CDR1 SEHNR and CDR2 FQNEAQ come from the germline V gene (reference sequence). Trimming removed 7 bases at V and 6 bases at J, with 9 bases between. As DNA, the CDR3 is TGTGCCAGCACCACTGACCCCGGGGAGCTGTTTTTT. This sequence encodes CASTTDPGELFF.

This clonotype was picked up a small number of times. The V gene is TRBV18, the J gene TRBJ1-1; D gene unclear. The CDR3 has 12 amino acids. Germline lookup yields CDR1 KGHSH and CDR2 LQKENI. V was pared by 1 base and J by 10 bases, with 10 bases between. This CDR3 is CASSPLVYSAFF. The DNA of the CDR3 is TGTGCCAGCTCACCACTAGTTTATTCAGCTTTCTTT.

This clonotype was detected a few times. V usage is TRBV4-2 and J usage is TRBJ2-7; D not resolved. Trimming took off 0 bases at V and 3 bases at J, with 6 bases between the two ends. This CDR3 is built from 13 residues. In germline, CDR1 is LGHNA, CDR2 YNFKEQ. CDR3 DNA: TGTGCCAGCAGCCAAGACCCCTACTACGAGCAGTACTTC. The encoded protein is CASSQDPYYEQYF.

This clonotype occurred a few times. The V call is TRBV3-1, the J call TRBJ2-3; possibly TRBD2 for D (6 bases). The CDR3 length is 15 residues. Germline V gene sequence: CDR1 LGHDT, CDR2 YNNKEL (reference sequence). The V end was cut by 1 base, the J end by 3 bases, with 11 bases between. CDR3 sequence: CASSQVASETDTQYF. The CDR3 nucleotides read TGTGCCAGCAGCCAAGTGGCTAGCGAGACAGATACGCAGTATTTT.

The chain carries TRBV2 and TRBJ2-2; D unresolved. Trimming removed 7 bases from V and 2 bases from J, with 11 bases in between. Germline loops: CDR1 SNHLY, CDR2 FYNNEI. The CDR3 totals 14 residues. As DNA, the CDR3 is TGTGCCAGCAACCCGACGGATAACACCGGGGAGCTGTTTTTT. It encodes CASNPTDNTGELFF.

The chain combines TRBV4-1 with TRBJ2-1; tentatively, D is TRBD1 (6 bases). This CDR3 spans 17 amino acids. Between the trimmed V and J ends, which lost 1 base and 1 base, there was a span of 14 bases. The V gene's germline CDR1 is MGHRA and CDR2 YSYEKL. The CDR3 here is CASSQALGQPSYNEQFF. The CDR3, as DNA: TGCGCCAGCAGCCAAGCCCTGGGACAACCTTCCTACAATGAGCAGTTCTTC.

This chain links TRBV6-5 with TRBJ1-3, with 7 bases fitting TRBD1. CDR3 length: 18 amino acids. Germline CDR1 MNHEY, CDR2 SVGAGI. V lost 6 bases to trimming and J lost 4 bases; unmatched junction nucleotides: 18. CDR3 sequence: CASSYASPLTGPGNTIYF. DNA for the CDR3: TGTGCCAGCAGCTACGCCTCCCCTCTGACAGGGCCCGGAAACACCATATATTTT.